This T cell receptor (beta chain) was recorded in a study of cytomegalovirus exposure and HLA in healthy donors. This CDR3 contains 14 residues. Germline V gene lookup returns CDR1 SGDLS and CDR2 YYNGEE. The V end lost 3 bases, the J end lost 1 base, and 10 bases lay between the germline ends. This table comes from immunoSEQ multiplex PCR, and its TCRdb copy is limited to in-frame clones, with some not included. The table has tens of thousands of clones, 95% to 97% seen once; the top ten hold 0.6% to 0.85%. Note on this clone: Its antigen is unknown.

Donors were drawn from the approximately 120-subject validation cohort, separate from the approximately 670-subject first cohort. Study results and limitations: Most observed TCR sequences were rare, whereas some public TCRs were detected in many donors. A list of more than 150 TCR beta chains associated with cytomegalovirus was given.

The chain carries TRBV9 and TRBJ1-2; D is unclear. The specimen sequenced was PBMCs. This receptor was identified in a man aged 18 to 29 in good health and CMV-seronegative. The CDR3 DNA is TGTGCCAGCAGCGGTGAGCCGAATAACTATGGCTACACCTTC. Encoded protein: CASSGEPNNYGYTF.